These 15 T cell receptor beta chains were all obtained from the same sample, sequenced in a study of blood T cell repertoires in COVID-19. Sequenced by immunoSEQ multiplex PCR; TCRdb stores in-frame clones only, minus some. The sample carries some 170,000 clones, around 80% recorded once. The sample was peripheral blood. The receptors were gathered from a man aged 60 to 75 with acute or convalescent COVID-19.

The chain has TRBV29-1 and TRBJ1-2; D gene unclear. Germline V gene lookup returns CDR1 SQVTM and CDR2 ANQGSEA. Trimming left V 1 base short and J 4 bases short, with 10 bases between. This CDR3 is 13 amino acids long. CDR3 in amino acids: CSVEVGGPYGYTF. As DNA, the CDR3 is TGCAGCGTTGAAGTTGGAGGACCCTATGGCTACACCTTC.

This clone was detected a few times. V is TRBV7-2 and J is TRBJ1-1, with 8 bases that match TRBD1. The CDR3 is made up of 15 amino acids. The V and J ends lost 3 bases and 1 base, in that order; junction bases with no gene match: 4. Germline CDR1 is SGHTA and CDR2 is FQGNSA. CDR3 sequence: CASSFLGTGNTEAFF. The CDR3 region has the DNA TGTGCCAGCAGCTTCTTAGGGACAGGGAACACTGAAGCTTTCTTT. Filled out from reference TRBV7-2 and TRBJ1-1, the complete variable domain reads GAGVSQSPSNKVTEKGKDVELRCDPISGHTALYWYRQSLGQGLEFLIYFQGNSAPDKSGLPSDRFSAERTGGSVSTLTIQRTQQEDSAVYLCASSFLGTGNTEAFFGQGTRLTVV.

V gene TRBV3-1 (or the pseudogene TRBV3-2) combines with J gene TRBJ2-1, with D unclear. Germline CDR1 is LGHDT and CDR2 is YNNKEL (reference sequence). The V and J ends lost 0 bases and 7 bases respectively, with 7 bases between them. The length of the CDR3 is 13 residues. The CDR3 loop is CASSQDFGNEQFF. The CDR3 nucleotides read TGTGCCAGCAGCCAAGATTTCGGGAATGAGCAGTTCTTC.

The J gene is TRBJ1-3, the V gene TRBV19; the D is unclear. CDR3 length: 15 amino acids. Trimming pared 3 bases from V and 3 bases from J, leaving 12 bases between. Germline V CDR1 and CDR2: LNHDA, SQIVND (reference sequence). CDR3 sequence: CASSITAENGNTIYF. The CDR3 DNA sequence: TGTGCCAGTAGTATCACTGCCGAAAATGGAAACACCATATATTTT.

The genes are TRBV29-1 and TRBJ1-1, with D perhaps TRBD1 (6 bases). The germline V gene encodes CDR1 SQVTM and CDR2 ANQGSEA. Trimming took 3 bases from V and 1 from J, leaving 12 bases between them. The CDR3 has 14 amino acids. CDR3 nucleotides: TGCAGCGTTGATACAGGGTCCCCGAACACTGAAGCTTTCTTT. The encoded protein is CSVDTGSPNTEAFF.

The chain carries TRBV27 and TRBJ2-1, with TRBD1 matching 9 bases. The CDR3 loop spans 15 amino acids. Germline values: CDR1 MNHEY, CDR2 SMNVEV (reference sequence). Germline trimming cut 3 bases from V and 4 bases from J; bases unmatched to any gene: 4. For the CDR3, the DNA is TGTGCCAGCAGTTTTATGGGACAGGGATACAATGAGCAGTTCTTC. It is translated as CASSFMGQGYNEQFF.

The CDR3 spells CASSPWTSGGSSTDTQYF. CDR3 in DNA: TGTGCCAGCAGCCCCTGGACTAGCGGGGGAAGTAGCACAGATACGCAGTATTTT. The rearrangement joins TRBV3-1 (or the pseudogene TRBV3-2) to TRBJ2-3, with 13 bases that match TRBD2. Germline values: CDR1 LGHDT, CDR2 YNNKEL (reference sequence). V shed 4 bases, J shed 0 bases, and the junction held 7 bases outside the gene matches. The CDR3 is 18 residues long.

The rearrangement links TRBV18 to TRBJ2-1, with a tentative D call TRBD1 (5 bases). Germline CDR1 is KGHSH and CDR2 is LQKENI. The V and J ends lost 6 bases and 6 bases respectively, with 15 bases between them. This CDR3 is built from 14 residues. The CDR3 region is CASSQQDEVNEQFF. The DNA for the CDR3 is TGTGCCAGCTCCCAACAGGACGAGGTCAATGAGCAGTTCTTC. Full variable domain (remainder filled in from reference TRBV18 and TRBJ2-1): NAGVMQNPRHLVRRRGQEARLRCSPMKGHSHVYWYRQLPEEGLKFMVYLQKENIIDESGMPKERFSAEFPKEGPSILRIQQVVRGDSAAYFCASSQQDEVNEQFFGPGTRLTVL.

The J gene is TRBJ1-2, the V gene TRBV6-2 or TRBV6-3, with a tentative D call TRBD1 (5 bases). Between the trimmed V and J ends, which lost 5 bases and 5 bases, there was a span of 9 bases. Germline assignment: CDR1 MNHEY and CDR2 SVGEGT. The CDR3 has 12 residues. CDR3 in amino acids: CASSDSAYGYTF. The CDR3 region has the DNA TGTGCCAGCAGTGACAGCGCGTATGGCTACACCTTC.

This clone came up many times. V and J are TRBV5-3 and TRBJ1-4; possible D gene TRBD1, 6 bases. TRBV5-3 is flagged as an ORF with uncertain function. The CDR3 is 17 residues long. Between the trimmed V and J ends, which lost 3 bases and 0 bases, there was a span of 15 bases. The CDR3 nucleotides are TGTGCCAGAAGCTCGGACAGCCTACTAGCAACTAATGAAAAACTGTTTTTT. Its protein is CARSSDSLLATNEKLFF.

This chain connects TRBV6-5 to TRBJ1-2, with a weak D call TRBD1 (5 bases). Germline-derived CDR1 and CDR2 are MNHEY and SVGAGI. The CDR3 length is 15 residues. Trimming took off 5 bases at V and 5 bases at J, with 18 bases between the two ends. The CDR3 protein is CASSIRRGGEYGYTF. In nucleotides, the CDR3 is TGTGCCAGCAGTATCCGACGGGGGGGAGAATATGGCTACACCTTC.

The rearrangement uses TRBV24-1 and TRBJ2-1; 10 bases line up with TRBD1. The V and J ends lost 3 bases and 8 bases, in that order; junction bases with no gene match: 9. There are 16 residues in the CDR3. Germline V gene data show CDR1 as KGHDR and CDR2 as SFDVKD. CDR3 loop: CATSDPPGQGLDEQFF. DNA for the CDR3: TGTGCCACCAGTGATCCCCCGGGACAGGGGTTGGATGAGCAGTTCTTC.

The V call is TRBV4-3, the J call TRBJ2-3; D not certain. The CDR3 has 15 amino acids. V lost 4 bases, J lost 5 bases, and 16 bases lay in between. The germline V gene has CDR1 LGHNA and CDR2 YSLEER. In nucleotides, the CDR3 is TGCGCCAGCAGCCGAAGCGACCACTCCAAAGATACGCAGTATTTT. Translated: CASSRSDHSKDTQYF.

V is TRBV10-2 and J is TRBJ2-3; D remains unclear. V was pared by 7 bases and J by 2 bases, with 13 bases between. The CDR3 covers 14 residues. Germline CDR1 reads WSHSY; CDR2 reads SAAADI. CDR3 in DNA: TGCGCCAGCATCCCTACGGTGCCCACAGATACGCAGTATTTT. Its protein product is CASIPTVPTDTQYF.

This rearrangement joins TRBV18 to TRBJ1-1; TRBD1 aligns across 7 bases. With V trimmed by 5 bases and J by 4 bases, 4 bases remained unmatched. The CDR3 runs 13 residues. Looked up from germline, CDR1 is KGHSH and CDR2 is LQKENI. CDR3 nucleotides: TGTGCCAGCTCAGGACAGGAATTCACTGAAGCTTTCTTT. This sequence encodes CASSGQEFTEAFF.